This note documents a single T cell receptor (beta chain) sequence. The antigen is not known. The germline V gene has CDR1 MGHRA and CDR2 YSYEKL. CDR3 length equals 15 residues. Unmatched junction bases numbered 7, after V lost 4 bases and J lost 3 bases. The data were obtained in a study of memory CD4+ T cells and cytomegalovirus serostatus. Study-wide context: This sample comes from healthy Belgian adults, several CMV seropositive, roughly 22 seronegative.

TCRdb's table, derived via immunoSEQ multiplex PCR, lists solely in-frame clones and lacks some. The sample has about 62,000 clones; roughly three quarters are singletons. Overall study findings and caveats: A US-trained random forest predicted CMV serostatus with median AUC around 0.92. Each of approximately 61 CMV-associated TCRbeta sequences occurred in one to five individuals.

The sort gate was single viable CD3+CD4+CD8-CD45RO+ cells for memory CD4+ T cells. Sequencing was done on a sample of memory CD4+ T cells from blood. The chain links TRBV4-1 to TRBJ1-1; 8 bases are a match to TRBD1. This sequence originates from an adult in good health and CMV-seropositive. DNA for the CDR3: TGCGCCAGCAGCCTAATCACAGGGGGGGACACTGAAGCTTTCTTT. This encodes CASSLITGGDTEAFF.